The sequence of this T cell receptor (beta chain) was determined in a study of OX40 agonist ivuxolimab in advanced cancers. About the research overall: Patients were dosed with the agonistic anti-OX40 (CD134) antibody ivuxolimab. Mean age approximately 55 years, range roughly 23 to 79; around 80% male. Study results and limitations: Antigens targeted by the expanded peripheral T cells were not determined.

Libraries were prepared by immunoSEQ multiplex PCR; TCRdb keeps only in-frame clonotypes and omits some of them. This table has more than 80,000 clones, about 90% appearing once. To note about this clone: No antigen is known for it.

Germline V gene lookup returns CDR1 MDHEN and CDR2 SYDVKM. Trimming removed 1 base from V and 10 bases from J, with 13 bases in between. The CDR3 length is 14 residues. The sequencing here drew on CD4+ or CD8+ T cells sorted from blood, taken in a trial of the OX40 agonist ivuxolimab. This chain uses TRBV28 with TRBJ1-4; unclear D gene. This sequence was found in an adult with an advanced solid tumor such as melanoma, head and neck, liver or kidney cancer. The CDR3 nucleotides read TGTGCCAGCAGTTTATTGGTAGATGAGGGAAAACTGTTTTTT. This codes for CASSLLVDEGKLFF. Full variable domain (missing parts from reference TRBV28 and TRBJ1-4): DVKVTQSSRYLVKRTGEKVFLECVQDMDHENMFWYRQDPGLGLRLIYFSYDVKMKEKGDIPEGYSVSREKKERFSLILESASTNQTSMYLCASSLLVDEGKLFFGSGTQLSVL.